One sample yielded the 12 T cell receptor beta chains listed below, sequenced in a study of identifying expanded T cells in peripheral blood. Clones were sequenced by immunoSEQ multiplex PCR, and TCRdb holds only the in-frame ones, with some missing. The data hold 100,000 to 150,000 clones, with 86% observed a single time. Sequencing was carried out using blood. Receptors were obtained from a person aged 18-70 years in good health.

The chain recombines TRBV5-6 with TRBJ2-3, with TRBD2 matching 8 bases. This CDR3 comprises 15 residues. The germline V gene encodes CDR1 SGHDT and CDR2 YYEEEE. V shed 1 base and J 1 base; nucleotides not matched to a gene: 2. The CDR3 DNA reads as TGTGCCAGCAGCTTGACAGCGGGGGGCACAGATACGCAGTATTTT. Translation: CASSLTAGGTDTQYF.

This sequence joins TRBV6-1 and TRBJ1-2; weak D call: TRBD1 (5 bases). V lost 8 bases and J lost 5, with 15 bases in between. Germline V CDR1 and CDR2: MNHNS, SASEGT. The CDR3 length is 13 residues. The CDR3 reads CASVETALYGYTF. CDR3 sequence (DNA): TGTGCCAGCGTGGAGACAGCACTATATGGCTACACCTTC.

J is TRBJ2-7 and V is TRBV5-6, with D tentatively TRBD1 (5 bases). Germline-derived CDR1 and CDR2 are SGHDT and YYEEEE. Trimming removed 4 bases from V and 3 bases from J, with 17 bases in between. The CDR3 has 15 amino acids. DNA of the CDR3: TGTGCCAGCAGCCTACGGTGGCAGGGAAACTACGAGCAGTACTTC. This encodes CASSLRWQGNYEQYF.

The gene calls are TRBV7-3 and TRBJ2-7, with a weak D call TRBD2 (6 bases). Germline V lookup: CDR1 SGHTA, CDR2 FQGTGA. The CDR3 is 14 residues long. V dropped 5 bases and J dropped 6 bases, with 17 bases sitting between them. The DNA of the CDR3 is TGTGCCAGCAGCGCCGGAGCGGGTATCCCCGAGCAGTACTTC. It encodes CASSAGAGIPEQYF.

The V gene is TRBV18, the J gene TRBJ2-2; tentatively, D is TRBD2 (5 bases). V was trimmed by 2 bases and J by 5 bases, leaving 9 bases between them. This CDR3 contains 14 residues. Per the germline V gene, CDR1 is KGHSH and CDR2 is LQKENI. The CDR3 loop is CASSPITRTGELFF. The CDR3 DNA reads as TGTGCCAGCTCACCAATAACTAGGACCGGGGAGCTGTTTTTT. Full variable domain (rest looked up from reference TRBV18 and TRBJ2-2): NAGVMQNPRHLVRRRGQEARLRCSPMKGHSHVYWYRQLPEEGLKFMVYLQKENIIDESGMPKERFSAEFPKEGPSILRIQQVVRGDSAAYFCASSPITRTGELFFGEGSRLTVL.

The chain employs TRBV19 and TRBJ1-2; D might be TRBD1 (6 bases). Germline CDR1 reads LNHDA; CDR2 reads SQIVND (reference sequence). This CDR3 comprises 15 residues. With 7 bases removed from V and 3 bases from J, the gap between germline ends came to 18 bases. CDR3 sequence reads: CASKDSEGPYYGYTF. In DNA, the CDR3 is TGTGCCAGTAAGGACAGCGAGGGCCCCTACTATGGCTACACCTTC.

V usage is TRBV7-7 and J usage is TRBJ2-5; no definite D call. CDR1 and CDR2 from the germline V gene are SSHAT and FNYEAQ (reference sequence). The CDR3 has 13 amino acids. V was clipped by 1 base and J by 2 bases, with 5 bases between them. CDR3 sequence: CASSLGRQETQYF. In nucleotides, the CDR3 is TGTGCCAGCAGCTTAGGCAGACAAGAGACCCAGTACTTC.

The V gene is TRBV19, the J gene TRBJ2-7, with a possible D match to TRBD2 (6 bases). The germline V and J ends were trimmed by 3 bases and 3 bases, with 12 bases remaining between them. This CDR3 has 14 residues. From germline, CDR1 is LNHDA and CDR2 SQIVND (reference sequence). CDR3 sequence reads: CASSMRGSGYEQYF. DNA for the CDR3: TGTGCCAGTAGTATGCGGGGAAGTGGCTACGAGCAGTACTTC. The full variable domain, in which reference TRBV19 and TRBJ2-7 provide the parts outside the CDR3, is DGGITQSPKYLFRKEGQNVTLSCEQNLNHDAMYWYRQDPGQGLRLIYYSQIVNDFQKGDIAEGYSVSREKKESFPLTVTSAQKNPTAFYLCASSMRGSGYEQYFGPGTRLTVT.

The chain couples TRBV6-5 to TRBJ2-1; weak D call: TRBD1 (6 bases). The germline V gene encodes CDR1 MNHEY and CDR2 SVGAGI. V gave up 5 bases and J gave up 5 bases, with 13 bases separating them. The CDR3 has 14 residues. This CDR3 is CASSNRVGNNEQFF. The DNA for the CDR3 is TGTGCCAGCAGTAACAGGGTAGGAAACAATGAGCAGTTCTTC.

V gene TRBV19 combines with J gene TRBJ2-5; 8 bases are shared with TRBD2. CDR3 length: 14 residues. Germline loops: CDR1 LNHDA, CDR2 SQIVND (reference sequence). V trimming: 4 bases; J trimming: 5 bases; junction bases outside the gene matches: 6. The DNA of the CDR3 is TGTGCCAGTAGTAACCGACTAGCGATGGAGACCCAGTACTTC. Encoded protein: CASSNRLAMETQYF.

The rearrangement uses TRBV30 and TRBJ2-7; D is possibly TRBD1 or TRBD2 (6 bases each). This CDR3 has 13 amino acids. Between the trimmed V and J ends, which lost 2 bases and 2 bases, there was a span of 10 bases. The V gene's germline CDR1 is GTSNPN and CDR2 SVGIG (reference sequence). The CDR3 region has the DNA TGTGCCTGGAGTTTGGGGGGCCCCTACGAGCAGTACTTC. Its protein is CAWSLGGPYEQYF.

V usage is TRBV10-2 and J usage is TRBJ2-5, with a weak D call TRBD2 (6 bases). Deletions cut 3 bases from V and 5 bases from J, with 13 bases between. Germline assignment: CDR1 WSHSY and CDR2 SAAADI. The CDR3 runs to 14 residues. The CDR3 DNA reads as TGCGCCAGCAGTGATTGGGGGGATAGGGAGACCCAGTACTTC. It encodes CASSDWGDRETQYF.